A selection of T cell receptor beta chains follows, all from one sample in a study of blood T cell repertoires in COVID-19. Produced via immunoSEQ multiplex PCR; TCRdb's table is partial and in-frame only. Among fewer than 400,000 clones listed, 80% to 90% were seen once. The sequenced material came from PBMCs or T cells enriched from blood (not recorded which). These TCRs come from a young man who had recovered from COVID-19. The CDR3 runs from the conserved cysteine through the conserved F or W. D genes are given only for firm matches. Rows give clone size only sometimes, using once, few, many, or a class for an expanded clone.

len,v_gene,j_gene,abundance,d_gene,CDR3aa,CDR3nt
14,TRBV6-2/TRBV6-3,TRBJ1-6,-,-,CASSWTQSYSPLHF,TGTGCCAGCAGTTGGACTCAATCATATTCACCCCTCCACTTT
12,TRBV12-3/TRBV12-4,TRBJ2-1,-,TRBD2,CASVGTSGEQFF,TGTGCCAGCGTCGGGACTAGCGGTGAGCAGTTCTTC
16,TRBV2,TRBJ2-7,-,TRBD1,CASSEVHSGTGGEQYF,TGTGCCAGCAGTGAAGTCCACTCAGGGACAGGGGGCGAGCAGTACTTC
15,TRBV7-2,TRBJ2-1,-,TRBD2,CASISLAGGPSEQFF,TGTGCCAGCATCTCACTAGCGGGGGGGCCAAGTGAGCAGTTCTTC
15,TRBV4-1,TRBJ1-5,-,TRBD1,CASSRGTGGYQPQHF,TGCGCCAGCAGCCGGGGGACAGGGGGCTATCAGCCCCAGCATTTT
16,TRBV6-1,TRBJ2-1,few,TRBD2,CASSELAGTAYNEQFF,TGTGCCAGCAGTGAACTAGCGGGGACCGCCTACAATGAGCAGTTCTTC
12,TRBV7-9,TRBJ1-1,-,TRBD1,CASSFRGPEAFF,TGTGCCAGCAGCTTCAGGGGGCCTGAAGCTTTCTTT
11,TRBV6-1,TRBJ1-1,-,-,CASSDGRGAFF,TGTGCCAGCAGTGATGGGCGGGGGGCTTTCTTT
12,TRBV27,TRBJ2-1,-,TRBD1,CASSQGVNEQFF,TGTGCCAGCAGTCAGGGGGTTAATGAGCAGTTCTTC
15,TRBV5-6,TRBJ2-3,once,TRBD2,CASSSTLAGSDTQYF,TGTGCCAGCAGCTCTACCCTAGCGGGGTCGGATACGCAGTATTTT
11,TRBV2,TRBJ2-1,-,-,CASSPLAEQFF,TGTGCCAGCAGTCCTCTAGCGGAGCAGTTCTTC
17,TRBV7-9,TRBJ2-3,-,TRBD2,CASSLFLAGGRGDTQYF,TGTGCCAGCAGCTTATTCCTAGCGGGGGGCCGTGGAGATACGCAGTATTTT
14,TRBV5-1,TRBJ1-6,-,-,CASSYATGGSPLHF,TGCGCCAGCAGCTATGCGACAGGTGGTTCACCCCTCCACTTT
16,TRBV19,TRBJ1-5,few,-,CASSDGNSFSNQPQHF,TGTGCCAGTAGTGACGGGAATTCGTTTAGCAATCAGCCCCAGCATTTT
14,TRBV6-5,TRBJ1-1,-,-,CASSEIDGGTEAFF,TGTGCCAGCAGCGAGATCGATGGGGGGACTGAAGCTTTCTTT
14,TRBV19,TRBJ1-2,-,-,CASRTGDTSYGYTF,TGTGCCAGTAGAACAGGTGATACTTCGTATGGCTACACCTTC
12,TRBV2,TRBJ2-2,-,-,CASGRGIGELFF,TGTGCCAGCGGAAGGGGAATCGGGGAGCTGTTTTTT
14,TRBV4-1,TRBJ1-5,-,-,CASSRTVGNQPQHF,TGCGCCAGCAGCCGGACAGTAGGAAATCAGCCCCAGCATTTT
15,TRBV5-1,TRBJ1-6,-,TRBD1,CASSPVGQGNSPLHF,TGCGCCAGCAGCCCCGTGGGACAGGGCAATTCACCCCTCCACTTT
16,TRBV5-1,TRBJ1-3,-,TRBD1,CASSIGDRLFGNTIYF,TGCGCCAGCAGCATTGGGGACAGGCTGTTTGGAAACACCATATATTTT
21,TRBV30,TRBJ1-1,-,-,CAWSVFSEGWLTGHGNTEAFF,TGTGCCTGGAGTGTATTTTCTGAGGGATGGCTAACGGGACATGGAAACACTGAAGCTTTCTTT
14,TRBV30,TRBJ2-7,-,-,CAFSRGTSRGEQYF,TGTGCCTTTAGCCGAGGGACATCCCGAGGGGAGCAGTACTTC
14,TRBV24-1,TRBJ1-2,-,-,CATSDYPNSYGYTF,TGTGCCACCAGTGATTACCCTAACAGCTATGGCTACACCTTC
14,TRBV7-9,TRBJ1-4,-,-,CASSLPGQNEKLFF,TGTGCCAGCAGCCTCCCAGGGCAGAATGAAAAACTGTTTTTT
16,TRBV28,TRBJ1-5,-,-,CASSLAGLNINQPQHF,TGTGCCAGCAGTTTGGCAGGGTTAAATATCAATCAGCCCCAGCATTTT
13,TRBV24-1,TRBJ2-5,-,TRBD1,CATRDRVGETQYF,TGTGCCACTAGAGACAGGGTAGGAGAGACCCAGTACTTC